The 16 T cell receptor beta chains below were found in one sample sequenced in a study of OX40 agonist ivuxolimab in advanced cancers. Using immunoSEQ multiplex PCR, the repertoire was profiled, and TCRdb retains in-frame clones only, with some absent. Among about 61,000 clones listed, approximately 90% were seen once. Sample: CD4+ or CD8+ T cells sorted from blood, taken in a trial of the OX40 agonist ivuxolimab. The receptors originated from an adult with an advanced solid tumor such as melanoma, head and neck, liver or kidney cancer.

This chain joins TRBV10-1 and TRBJ1-4; D is perhaps TRBD1 (5 bases). CDR1 is WNHNN, CDR2 SYGVQD, per germline (reference sequence). This CDR3 region has 13 residues. Trimming removed 11 bases at V and 4 bases at J, with 14 bases between. CDR3 residues: CAGNGGVNEKLFF. In nucleotides, the CDR3 is TGCGCCGGGAATGGGGGGGTTAATGAAAAACTGTTTTTT.

This sequence joins TRBV30 and TRBJ2-1, with D unresolved. The ends were cut back, 0 bases at V and 5 bases at J, with 5 bases in the middle. The CDR3 spans 12 residues. The germline V gene encodes CDR1 GTSNPN and CDR2 SVGIG (reference sequence). The CDR3 bases are TGTGCCTGGAGTGTCTGGCACAATGAGCAGTTCTTC. Encoded protein: CAWSVWHNEQFF.

This clone was seen at least ten times. The rearrangement joins TRBV13 to TRBJ1-2; D may be TRBD1 (5 bases). This CDR3 is built from 14 residues. The germline gives CDR1 PRHDT, CDR2 FYEKMQ (reference sequence). The V end lost 5 bases, the J end lost 4 bases, and 14 bases lay between the germline ends. The CDR3 region has the DNA TGTGCCAGCAGCCGCCCTGGACAACCCTATGGCTACACCTTC. Protein product: CASSRPGQPYGYTF.

V and J are TRBV6-5 and TRBJ2-5; D not certain. The germline gives CDR1 MNHEY, CDR2 SVGAGI. Trimming stripped 1 base from V and 5 bases from J, with 14 bases between. This CDR3 has 15 amino acids. CDR3 region: CASSYYDQIGETQYF. The CDR3 DNA reads TGTGCCAGCAGTTACTACGACCAGATCGGGGAGACCCAGTACTTC.

The chain links TRBV28 to TRBJ1-5; 8 bases are shared with TRBD1. Trimming cost V 3 bases and J 7 bases; bases outside gene matches: 5. The CDR3 is made up of 14 amino acids. Germline CDR1 and CDR2: MDHEN and SYDVKM. DNA for the CDR3: TGTGCCAGCAGTTTTGGGACAGGCGGCCAGCCCCAGCATTTT. Its protein product is CASSFGTGGQPQHF.

The chain recombines TRBV7-6 with TRBJ2-5, with a tentative D call TRBD2 (6 bases). CDR3 size: 16 residues. Trimming took off 3 bases at V and 0 bases at J, with 14 bases between the two ends. Germline values: CDR1 SGHVS, CDR2 FNYEAQ. The CDR3 DNA is TGTGCCAGCAGCTTGTCGGGGGTTCTTTACCAAGAGACCCAGTACTTC. Amino acid sequence: CASSLSGVLYQETQYF. Using reference TRBV7-6 and TRBJ2-5 for the parts outside the CDR3, the full variable domain is GAGVSQSPRYKVTKRGQDVALRCDPISGHVSLYWYRQALGQGPEFLTYFNYEAQQDKSGLPNDRFSAERPEGSISTLTIQRTEQRDSAMYRCASSLSGVLYQETQYFGPGTRLLVL.

This clone was observed a single time. The genes are TRBV7-9 and TRBJ2-7; D gene uncertain. Germline assignment: CDR1 SEHNR and CDR2 FQNEAQ (reference sequence). The CDR3 totals 14 residues. The V gene lost 5 bases and the J gene lost 3 bases, with 14 bases spanning the gap. The CDR3 nucleotides are TGTGCCAGCAGCCCTGTTCTTGGAGACTACGAGCAGTACTTC. It translates to CASSPVLGDYEQYF.

This clone was recorded only once. The chain employs TRBV4-1 and TRBJ1-1; 7 nucleotides align to TRBD1. The germline gives CDR1 MGHRA, CDR2 YSYEKL. The CDR3 spans 16 residues. V lost 1 base, J lost 0 bases, and 5 bases stayed unmatched. The CDR3 region is CASSQVGTVMNTEAFF. For the CDR3, the DNA is TGCGCCAGCAGCCAAGTCGGGACAGTTATGAACACTGAAGCTTTCTTT.

This clone is a singleton in its sample. This chain links TRBV7-3 with TRBJ2-1; 9 nucleotides align to TRBD2. Trimming took 5 bases from V and 15 from J; bases not matched to a gene: 14. The CDR3 loop spans 14 amino acids. Per germline, CDR1 SGHTA and CDR2 FQGTGA. The CDR3 reads CASSPNFAGGPWFF. The CDR3 DNA sequence: TGTGCCAGCAGCCCTAACTTTGCGGGGGGGCCCTGGTTCTTC.

The chain combines TRBV10-2 with TRBJ2-7, with D possibly called TRBD1 or TRBD2 (5 bases each). The CDR3 sequence is 14 residues long. CDR1 is WSHSY, CDR2 SAAADI, per germline. V lost 7 bases, J lost 2 bases, and 15 bases lay in between. The CDR3 sequence is CASTPVGPTYEQYF. The CDR3 DNA is TGCGCCAGCACCCCCGTGGGACCTACCTACGAGCAGTACTTC.

J is TRBJ1-1 and V is TRBV13; D is ambiguous. The CDR3 is 13 amino acids. V was trimmed by 5 bases and J by 1 base, leaving 8 bases between them. Germline V lookup: CDR1 PRHDT, CDR2 FYEKMQ (reference sequence). The CDR3 nucleotides are TGTGCCAGCAGCCTAACCAGGAACACTGAAGCTTTCTTT. Encoded protein: CASSLTRNTEAFF.

J is TRBJ1-2 and V is TRBV19; weak D call: TRBD1 (6 bases). V was trimmed by 3 bases and J by 0 bases, leaving 11 bases between them. The V gene's germline CDR1 is LNHDA and CDR2 SQIVND (reference sequence). The CDR3 is made up of 15 amino acids. This CDR3 is CASSMRGESNYGYTF. The CDR3 DNA is TGTGCCAGTAGTATGAGGGGGGAGTCTAACTATGGCTACACCTTC.

This rearrangement joins TRBV28 to TRBJ1-3; 7 positions match TRBD1. Unmatched junction bases numbered 9, after V lost 4 bases and J lost 0 bases. This CDR3 is 17 amino acids long. Germline V gene lookup returns CDR1 MDHEN and CDR2 SYDVKM. Written as DNA, the CDR3 is TGTGCCAGCAGTTCCACAGGGGACCGCAACTCTGGAAACACCATATATTTT. Residues: CASSSTGDRNSGNTIYF.

The genes are TRBV12-5 and TRBJ1-5; the D is unclear. CDR3 length: 15 amino acids. Germline CDR1 is LGHNT and CDR2 is FRNRAP. Deletions cut 6 bases from V and 5 bases from J, with 17 bases between. The CDR3 region has the DNA TGTGCTAGTGGCCTTGAAGGGCCGTATGATCAGCCCCAGCATTTT. Protein: CASGLEGPYDQPQHF. The full variable domain, with the rest looked up from reference TRBV12-5 and TRBJ1-5, is DARVTQTPRHKVTEMGQEVTMRCQPILGHNTVFWYRQTMMQGLELLAYFRNRAPLDDSGMPKDRFSAEMPDATLATLKIQPSEPRDSAVYFCASGLEGPYDQPQHFGDGTRLSIL.

The chain has TRBV6-1 and TRBJ2-1, with 9 bases lining up with TRBD2. The CDR3 length is 16 residues. With V trimmed by 2 bases and J by 4 bases, 6 bases remained unmatched. Germline V gene sequence: CDR1 MNHNS, CDR2 SASEGT. CDR3 amino acids: CASSEPGTSPYNEQFF. The CDR3 DNA reads as TGTGCCAGCAGTGAACCCGGGACTAGCCCATACAATGAGCAGTTCTTC.

The chain has TRBV11-2 and TRBJ2-7, with TRBD2 matching 8 bases. Germline V CDR1 and CDR2: SGHAT, FQNNGV. Germline trimming cut 5 bases from V and 6 bases from J; bases unmatched to any gene: 3. This CDR3 has 12 amino acids. The CDR3 DNA reads as TGTGCCAGCAGCCGGGGGGGGGCCGAGCAGTACTTC. This sequence encodes CASSRGGAEQYF.